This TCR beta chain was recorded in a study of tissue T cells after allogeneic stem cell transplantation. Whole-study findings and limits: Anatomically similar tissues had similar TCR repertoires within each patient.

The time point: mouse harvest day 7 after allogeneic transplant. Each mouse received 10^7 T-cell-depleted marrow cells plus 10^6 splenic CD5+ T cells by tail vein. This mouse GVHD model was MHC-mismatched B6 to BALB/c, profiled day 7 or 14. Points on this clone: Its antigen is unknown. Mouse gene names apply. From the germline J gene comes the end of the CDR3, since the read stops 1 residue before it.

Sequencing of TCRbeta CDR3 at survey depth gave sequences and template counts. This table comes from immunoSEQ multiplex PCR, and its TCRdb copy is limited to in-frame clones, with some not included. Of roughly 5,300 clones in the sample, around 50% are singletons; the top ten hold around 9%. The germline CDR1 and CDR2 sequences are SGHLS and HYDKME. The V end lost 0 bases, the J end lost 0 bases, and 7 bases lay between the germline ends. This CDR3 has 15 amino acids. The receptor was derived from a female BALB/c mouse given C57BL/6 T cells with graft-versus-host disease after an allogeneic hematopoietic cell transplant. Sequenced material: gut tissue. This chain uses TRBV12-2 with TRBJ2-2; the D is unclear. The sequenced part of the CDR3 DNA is TGTGCCAGCTCTCTCGGGCCGTCAAACACCGGGCAGCTCTAC. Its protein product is CASSLGPSNTGQLY. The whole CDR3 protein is CASSLGPSNTGQLYF.